This T cell receptor (beta chain) was sequenced during a study of blood T cell repertoires in COVID-19 (dated by TCRdb to about 2020). Concerning the study at large: The collaborator samples originated in the United States, Italy and Spain and spanned the acute and convalescent phases of COVID-19. The prospective study material was composed of cDNA or gDNA derived from T cells, B-cell-depleted T cells, or PBMCs. The dataset comprised deeply sampled blood TCRbeta repertoires from subjects exposed to, actively infected with, or recovered from COVID-19. The repertoires were released in a freely available public database intended as a resource for research on the immune response to SARS-CoV-2. Samples came from the ongoing ImmuneRACE study (first 160 participants) plus 1,254 subjects from 6 global collaborators. Sample metadata almost always included a de-identified subject ID, COVID-19 status, age in years and sex. Where available, HLA class I and class II types were obtained from metadata supplied by the sample provider rather than from assay-based typing.

Each collaborating institution followed its own protocols to collect whole blood in K2EDTA tubes. Collaborator samples were shipped for TCRbeta analysis as frozen whole blood, isolated PBMCs, or DNA extracted from either sample type. The germline V gene (reference sequence) supplies CDR1 SGHNT and CDR2 YYREEE. Including cysteine and phenylalanine, the CDR3 has 18 amino acids. CDR3 DNA is the only sequence kept; it has 54 bases, read in frame from the first base. For this chain, trimming is 3 bases at the V end and 6 bases at the J end, and the number of junction bases without a gene match is 13. A remark on this clone: It has no known antigen specificity. No per-base quality is available; no much larger clone lies one base away.

Beyond this particular receptor, the publication reports: Clinical and demographic metadata were provided uncurated, with the amount varying by source and participant.

TCRbeta CDR3 regions were amplified from genomic DNA using the immunoSEQ Assay, a bias-controlled multiplex PCR. The authors' pipeline ran thus. The number of nucleated cells in each sample was estimated from the amplification of reference gene primers within the assay. Sequence reads were collapsed and filtered to measure the absolute abundance of every unique TCRbeta CDR3 rearrangement. For each sample, productive Simpson clonality was calculated as the square root of Simpson's diversity index over productive rearrangements. Imported from immuneACCESS, the table was reduced by TCRdb to in-frame sequences with V and J called. These copies leave out some clones; in studies compared against another copy, an unresolved V gene accounts for under half, and the cause of the remainder is not known. That table gives V, J and clone size, and the DNA gave D and trimming. Here the sample has 55,000 to 65,000 clones; just under 85% occur a single time. The top ten hold 3.5% to 4.5% of the sample.

Sequenced: peripheral blood. Recombination linked TRBV5-4 to TRBJ2-5; the central 14 bases match TRBD2. This receptor was obtained from a man in his fifties or sixties with acute or convalescent COVID-19. The sequence in DNA is TGTGCCAGCAGCTCTTCGACTAGCGGGGGGGCCCTCATACAGACCCAGTACTTC. Translated, this gives CASSSSTSGGALIQTQYF. The full variable domain, with segments outside the CDR3 supplied by the reference TRBV5-4 and TRBJ2-5 proteins, appears as ETGVTQSPTHLIKTRGQQVTLRCSSQSGHNTVSWYQQALGQGPQFIFQYYREEENGRGNFPPRFSGLQFPNYSSELNVNALELDDSALYLCASSSSTSGGALIQTQYFGPGTRLLVL.